This T cell receptor (beta chain) stems from a study of blood T cell repertoires in COVID-19. Overall study context: Sites across the United States, Italy and Spain contributed samples from acute and convalescent COVID-19. PBMCs, B-cell-depleted T cells, or T cells were the source of the cDNA or gDNA that made up the material.

This clone was detected a few times. With V trimmed by 5 bases and J by 6 bases, 7 bases remained unmatched. CDR3 length: 13 residues. Germline V gene sequence: CDR1 SGHNT, CDR2 YYREEE (reference sequence). Here immunoSEQ multiplex PCR was the method, and the copy in TCRdb shows in-frame clones only, minus some. Counted here are about 76,000 clones, around 90% occurring once; the ten biggest clones make up roughly 8%. The sample was peripheral blood. The sequence came from a man aged 25 to 45 with acute or convalescent COVID-19. The chain joins TRBV5-4 to TRBJ2-7, with 8 bases that match TRBD2. The DNA for the CDR3 is TGTGCCAGCAGGTTCGGGACTAGTTCCGAGCAGTACTTC. It translates to CASRFGTSSEQYF.